The 15 T cell receptor beta chains given below trace back to one sample, sequenced in a study of identical twins. TCRdb called the 5' RACE reads again in MiXCR, with one record for every CDR3 protein. Altogether 460,000 or so distinct CDR3 sequences are present, 14% being singletons, with the ten largest covering more than 0.5%. The same data also contributed to another study, on yellow fever vaccine responses in identical twins.

Sequencing used CD4+ T cells sorted from blood. The receptor source for this set is a woman aged 18-29 years in good health.

The table lists this clonotype with a few counts. This chain joins TRBV25-1 and TRBJ2-2; D remains ambiguous. Germline CDR1 and CDR2: MGHDK and SYGVNS. The CDR3 is made up of 12 amino acids. V shed 3 bases and J shed 6 bases, with 5 bases lying between them. The CDR3 loop reads CASSEGPGELFF. The CDR3 DNA sequence: TGTGCCAGCAGTGAGGGCCCCGGGGAGCTGTTTTTT.

This rearrangement joins TRBV3-1 to TRBJ1-2; 9 nucleotides agree with TRBD1. J was trimmed by 7 bases and V by 5 bases; bases with no gene match: 8. Germline CDR1 LGHDT, CDR2 YNNKEL (reference sequence). The CDR3 loop spans 14 amino acids. The CDR3 loop is CASSAAGQGVGYTF. The CDR3 DNA follows: TGTGCCAGCAGCGCCGCGGGACAGGGCGTTGGCTACACCTTC.

This clonotype has a handful of counts. CDR3 nucleotides: TGCGCCAGCAAGGGTCAGGGAGACACAGATACGCAGTATTTT. As protein: CASKGQGDTDTQYF. The J gene is TRBJ2-3, the V gene TRBV4-1, with D possibly called TRBD1 or TRBD2 (5 bases each). This CDR3 has 14 residues. Germline V CDR1 and CDR2: MGHRA, YSYEKL. V was clipped by 7 bases and J by 2 bases, with 13 bases between them.

This clonotype showed up just a few times. The gene calls are TRBV3-1 and TRBJ1-2; TRBD1 aligns across 7 bases. The CDR3 totals 14 residues. CDR1 and CDR2 from the germline V gene are LGHDT and YNNKEL (reference sequence). V lost 0 bases and J lost 8; bases outside the gene matches: 6. The DNA of the CDR3 is TGTGCCAGCAGCCAAGATGACAGGGTCCACGGCTACACCTTC. Its translation: CASSQDDRVHGYTF.

This chain connects TRBV28 to TRBJ2-5; 12 nucleotides line up with TRBD2. Per the germline V gene, CDR1 is MDHEN and CDR2 is SYDVKM. CDR3 length: 16 amino acids. The ends lost 2 bases at V and 4 bases at J; junction bases unmatched: 5. The CDR3 coding sequence is TGTGCCAGCAGTTTAGCTAGCGGGAGGGCCGGAGAGACCCAGTACTTC. Its protein is CASSLASGRAGETQYF.

This clonotype showed up just a few times. This chain links TRBV7-8 with TRBJ2-7; no clear D. The CDR3 is made up of 14 amino acids. Germline CDR1 reads SGHVS; CDR2 reads FQNEAQ. V gave up 4 bases and J gave up 2 bases, with 12 bases separating them. CDR3 in amino acids: CASSSLLSAYEQYF. The CDR3 region has the DNA TGTGCCAGCAGCTCCCTACTCTCTGCCTACGAGCAGTACTTC.

The gene calls are TRBV5-1 and TRBJ2-7; D gene uncertain. Per germline, CDR1 SGHRS and CDR2 YFSETQ. V dropped 2 bases and J dropped 1 base, with 10 bases sitting between them. The CDR3 contains 14 residues. Here the CDR3 reads CASSLVDVSYEQYF. The CDR3 region has the DNA TGCGCCAGCAGCTTAGTGGACGTGTCCTACGAGCAGTACTTC.

This clonotype occurred many times. The V call is TRBV6-5, the J call TRBJ1-2, with D tentatively TRBD1 (5 bases). In germline, CDR1 is MNHEY, CDR2 SVGAGI. The CDR3 contains 11 residues. V was shortened by 7 bases and J by 8 bases, with 11 bases between the two germline ends. The CDR3 protein is CASTQGEGYTF. DNA of the CDR3: TGTGCCAGCACGCAGGGTGAGGGCTACACCTTC.

This clonotype has a handful of counts. The DNA of the CDR3 is TGTGCCAGCAGTCCGCGGGGAAGGGCGAGGACCGGGGAGCTGTTTTTT. Translating gives CASSPRGRARTGELFF. J is TRBJ2-2 and V is TRBV6-2 or TRBV6-3; D perhaps matches TRBD2 (6 bases). The CDR3 is 16 amino acids. With 5 bases removed from V and 5 bases from J, the gap between germline ends came to 18 bases. From germline, CDR1 is MNHEY and CDR2 SVGEGT.

The V and J genes are TRBV5-1 and TRBJ2-7; TRBD1 matches at 9 bases. Germline values: CDR1 SGHRS, CDR2 YFSETQ. CDR3 length equals 15 residues. J lost 4 bases, V lost 5 bases, and 10 bases had no gene match. As DNA, the CDR3 is TGCGCCAGCAGTCTGGAGTGGGACAGGGCATACGAGCAGTACTTC. This sequence encodes CASSLEWDRAYEQYF.

This chain links TRBV5-1 with TRBJ2-7; D assignment may be TRBD1 or TRBD2 (5 bases each). The CDR3 runs to 13 residues. Trimming stripped 5 bases from V and 3 bases from J, with 12 bases between. Germline V lookup: CDR1 SGHRS, CDR2 YFSETQ. The CDR3 sequence is CASRTGPNYEQYF. The CDR3 nucleotides read TGCGCCAGCAGAACGGGACCGAACTACGAGCAGTACTTC.

This clonotype was detected a few times. This chain joins TRBV7-9 and TRBJ1-2, with a possible D match to TRBD1 (6 bases). This CDR3 has 14 amino acids. The V and J ends lost 0 bases and 7 bases respectively, with 12 bases between them. Germline-derived CDR1 and CDR2 are SEHNR and FQNEAQ (reference sequence). The CDR3 protein is CASSLALGAAGYTF. CDR3 nucleotides: TGTGCCAGCAGCTTAGCGCTGGGGGCCGCTGGCTACACCTTC.

The chain combines TRBV12-3 or TRBV12-4 with TRBJ2-4; D might be TRBD2 (6 bases). Trimming took 4 bases from V and 0 from J, leaving 16 bases between them. This CDR3 is 17 amino acids long. This CDR3 reads CASSSRGSGLAKNIQYF. The CDR3 nucleotides read TGTGCCAGCAGTTCTCGGGGTAGCGGTCTAGCCAAAAACATTCAGTACTTC.

This clonotype came up a few times. The chain has TRBV7-2 and TRBJ2-1, with D tentatively TRBD1 or TRBD2 (5 bases each). The V and J ends lost 1 base and 8 bases respectively, with 12 bases between them. The V gene's germline CDR1 is SGHTA and CDR2 FQGNSA. The CDR3 covers 14 residues. The CDR3 DNA reads as TGTGCCAGCAGCTTAGAGGGACCTTTCTATGAGCAGTTCTTC. Translation gives CASSLEGPFYEQFF. Drawing the rest from reference TRBV7-2 and TRBJ2-1, the complete variable domain is GAGVSQSPSNKVTEKGKDVELRCDPISGHTALYWYRQSLGQGLEFLIYFQGNSAPDKSGLPSDRFSAERTGGSVSTLTIQRTQQEDSAVYLCASSLEGPFYEQFFGPGTRLTVL.

This clonotype has a handful of counts. This chain links TRBV6-6 with TRBJ1-1; D possibly corresponds to TRBD1 (6 bases). The CDR3 is made up of 12 amino acids. Germline assignment: CDR1 MNHNY and CDR2 SVGAGI (reference sequence). Trimming left V 2 bases short and J 6 bases short, with 7 bases between. CDR3 nucleotides: TGTGCCAGCAGTTACAAGGGGGCTGAAGCTTTCTTT. Protein: CASSYKGAEAFF.